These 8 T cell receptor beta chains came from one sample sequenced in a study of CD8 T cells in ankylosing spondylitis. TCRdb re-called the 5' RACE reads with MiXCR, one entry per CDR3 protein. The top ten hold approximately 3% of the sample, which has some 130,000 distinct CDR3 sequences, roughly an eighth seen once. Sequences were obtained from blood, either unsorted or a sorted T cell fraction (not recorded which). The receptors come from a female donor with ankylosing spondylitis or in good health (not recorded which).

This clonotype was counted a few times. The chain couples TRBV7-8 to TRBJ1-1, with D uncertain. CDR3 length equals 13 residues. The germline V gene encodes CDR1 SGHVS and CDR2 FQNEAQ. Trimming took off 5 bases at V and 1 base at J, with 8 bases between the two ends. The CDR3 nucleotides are TGTGCCAGCAGCCAGATGAAGAACACTGAAGCTTTCTTT. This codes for CASSQMKNTEAFF.

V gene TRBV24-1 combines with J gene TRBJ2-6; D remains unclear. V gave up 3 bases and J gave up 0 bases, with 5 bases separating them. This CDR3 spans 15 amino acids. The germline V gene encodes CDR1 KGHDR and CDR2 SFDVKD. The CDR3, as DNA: TGTGCCACCAGTGATCCCCGCTCTGGGGCCAACGTCCTGACTTTC. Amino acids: CATSDPRSGANVLTF.

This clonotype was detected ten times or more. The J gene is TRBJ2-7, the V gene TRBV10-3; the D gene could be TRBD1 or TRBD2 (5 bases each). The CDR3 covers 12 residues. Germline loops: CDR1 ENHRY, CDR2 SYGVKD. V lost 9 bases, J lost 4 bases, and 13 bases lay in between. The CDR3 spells CAMGRSRYEQYF. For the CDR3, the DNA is TGTGCCATGGGACGGTCGAGGTACGAGCAGTACTTC.

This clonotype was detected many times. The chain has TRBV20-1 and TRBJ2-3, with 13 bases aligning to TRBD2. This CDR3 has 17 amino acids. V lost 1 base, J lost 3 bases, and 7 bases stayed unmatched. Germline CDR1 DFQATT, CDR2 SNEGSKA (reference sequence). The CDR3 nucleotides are TGCAGTGCTAGAGGGGGGGGACTAGCGGGACCAACAGATACGCAGTATTTT. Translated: CSARGGGLAGPTDTQYF.

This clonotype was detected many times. CDR3: CASSPLPTDTQYF. CDR3 bases: TGTGCCAGCAGCCCGCTCCCCACAGATACGCAGTATTTT. The V gene is TRBV4-2, the J gene TRBJ2-3; D unresolved. V was cut by 4 bases and J by 2 bases, with 7 bases left in between. This CDR3 has 13 residues. Germline V gene lookup returns CDR1 LGHNA and CDR2 YNFKEQ.

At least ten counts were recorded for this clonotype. The chain's CDR3 is CSVSGSSNQPQHF. The CDR3 region has the DNA TGCAGCGTTTCCGGATCCAGCAATCAGCCCCAGCATTTT. The V and J genes are TRBV29-1 and TRBJ1-5; D ambiguous. The CDR3 has 13 residues. V was pared by 5 bases and J by 1 base, with 9 bases between. The germline gives CDR1 SQVTM, CDR2 ANQGSEA.

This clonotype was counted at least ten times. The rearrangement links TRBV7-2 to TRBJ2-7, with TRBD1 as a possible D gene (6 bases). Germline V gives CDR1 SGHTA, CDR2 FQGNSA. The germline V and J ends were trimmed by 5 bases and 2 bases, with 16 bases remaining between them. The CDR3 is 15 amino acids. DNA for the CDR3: TGTGCCAGCAGCCCGGGCCGGGACACCCCCTACGAGCAGTACTTC. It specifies CASSPGRDTPYEQYF.

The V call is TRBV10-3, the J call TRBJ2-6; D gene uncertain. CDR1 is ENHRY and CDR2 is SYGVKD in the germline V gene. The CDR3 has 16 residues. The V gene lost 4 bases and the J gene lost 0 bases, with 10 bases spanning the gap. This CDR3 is CAISAEHFSGANVLTF. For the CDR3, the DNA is TGTGCCATCAGTGCAGAACATTTCTCTGGGGCCAACGTCCTGACTTTC.